The rows below give T cell receptor beta chains drawn from one sample of a study of cytomegalovirus exposure and HLA in healthy donors. The protocol was immunoSEQ multiplex PCR, while the TCRdb copy is restricted to in-frame clones and leaves out a portion. Among about 150,000 clones listed, roughly three quarters were seen once. Sequences were obtained from PBMCs. The receptor set was obtained from a male donor in good health and CMV-seronegative. Each CDR3 is given with its conserved first and last residue. A D gene is named only where the DNA matches it firmly. Where a row states a size, it is once, few, many or the class of an expanded clone; other rows omit it.

CDR3	DNA	V	D	size	length	J
CASSLSTGSQRLIQSEQFF	TGTGCCAGTAGTCTCTCGACAGGGTCGCAGCGGTTGATACAATCCGAGCAGTTCTTC	TRBV19	TRBD1	.	19	TRBJ2-1
CASRRDRVSNQPQHF	TGTGCCAGCAGGAGGGACAGGGTAAGCAATCAGCCCCAGCATTTT	TRBV6-5	TRBD1	once	15	TRBJ1-5
CASSQVREVYGYTF	TGCGCCAGCAGCCAAGTAAGAGAGGTTTATGGCTACACCTTC	TRBV4-3	.	once	14	TRBJ1-2
CASSLKWSSGMIDTQYF	TGTGCCAGCAGCTTAAAGTGGTCTAGCGGGATGATAGATACGCAGTATTTT	TRBV7-9	TRBD2	.	17	TRBJ2-3
CASSLGGRETQYF	TGCGCCAGCAGCTTGGGAGGGAGGGAGACCCAGTACTTC	TRBV5-1	.	.	13	TRBJ2-5
CASSSGRGNSPLHF	TGTGCCAGCAGTAGCGGACGGGGAAATTCACCCCTCCACTTT	TRBV28	.	.	14	TRBJ1-6
CVLAGNRYSYEQYF	TGTGTCCTAGCGGGAAACCGGTACTCCTACGAGCAGTACTTC	TRBV2	TRBD2	.	14	TRBJ2-7
CASSRAPDLNTEAFF	TGTGCCAGCAGCCGGGCTCCGGATTTGAACACTGAAGCTTTCTTT	TRBV4-2	.	.	15	TRBJ1-1
CASSPSPGDRNIRGYTF	TGCGCCAGCAGCCCCTCGCCGGGGGACAGGAATATCAGGGGCTACACCTTC	TRBV5-1	TRBD1	once	17	TRBJ1-2
CASKTGTANTGELFF	TGTGCCAGTAAGACGGGGACAGCGAACACCGGGGAGCTGTTTTTT	TRBV19	TRBD1	.	15	TRBJ2-2
CASSFAGQQPQHF	TGCGCCAGCAGCTTCGCAGGGCAACAGCCCCAGCATTTT	TRBV5-1	.	.	13	TRBJ1-5
CASSMDSLYSPLHF	TGTGCCAGTAGTATGGACAGCTTATATTCACCCCTCCACTTT	TRBV19	.	once	14	TRBJ1-6
CASSYLATGSYEQYF	TGTGCCAGCAGCTACCTCGCGACAGGCTCCTACGAGCAGTACTTC	TRBV7-2	.	.	15	TRBJ2-7
CASSQGDRGYGEQFF	TGCGCCAGCAGCCAAGGCGACAGGGGGTATGGTGAGCAGTTCTTC	TRBV4-1	TRBD1	.	15	TRBJ2-1
CASSLSTGAFF	TGTGCCAGCAGCTTATCTACAGGAGCTTTCTTT	TRBV13	.	.	11	TRBJ1-1
CASSLEGGSYEQYF	TGCGCCAGCAGCTTGGAAGGCGGCTCCTACGAGCAGTACTTC	TRBV5-1	.	.	14	TRBJ2-7
CASSFVPAPTYEQYF	TGTGCCAGCAGCTTTGTCCCAGCGCCAACCTACGAGCAGTACTTC	TRBV27	.	.	15	TRBJ2-7
CASSLTGVKETQYF	TGTGCCAGCAGCCTTACCGGGGTCAAGGAGACCCAGTACTTC	TRBV7-9	.	once	14	TRBJ2-5
CASSGGQTPSYEQYF	TGTGCCAGCAGTGGAGGACAGACTCCCTCCTACGAGCAGTACTTC	TRBV28	.	.	15	TRBJ2-7
CASSLDLSGLPIYDLWEQFF	TGTGCCAGCAGCTTAGATTTATCGGGACTACCCATATATGACCTTTGGGAGCAGTTCTTC	TRBV11-2	TRBD2	.	20	TRBJ2-1
CASSRETVAKNIQYF	TGTGCCAGCAGTCGGGAGACCGTAGCCAAAAACATTCAGTACTTC	TRBV2	.	.	15	TRBJ2-4
CASSRRSGVGTSGLYGYTF	TGTGCCAGCAGCCGCAGGTCGGGAGTTGGCACTTCGGGGCTATATGGCTACACCTTC	TRBV7-9	.	.	19	TRBJ1-2
CATSRDLWETGYSPLHF	TGTGCCACCAGCAGAGATCTTTGGGAGACAGGGTATTCACCCCTCCACTTT	TRBV15	TRBD1	.	17	TRBJ1-6
CSVRWGDTGTQYF	TGCAGCGTCCGCTGGGGAGATACTGGAACCCAGTACTTC	TRBV29-1	.	few	13	TRBJ2-5
CASSLSIKGGNQPQHF	TGTGCCAGCAGTTTATCGATAAAGGGGGGCAATCAGCCCCAGCATTTT	TRBV27	.	.	16	TRBJ1-5
CASTWTGSVAEAFF	TGTGCCAGCACGTGGACAGGGTCTGTTGCTGAAGCTTTCTTT	TRBV6-1	TRBD1	.	14	TRBJ1-1
CASSLGKRTVGFDEQYF	TGTGCCAGCAGCTTGGGAAAGCGGACAGTGGGTTTCGACGAGCAGTACTTC	TRBV11-2	.	once	17	TRBJ2-7
CASSWVAAQETQYF	TGTGCCAGCAGTTGGGTGGCAGCGCAAGAGACCCAGTACTTC	TRBV6-5	.	.	14	TRBJ2-5
CASSQLRDRNYGYTF	TGCGCCAGCAGCCAATTACGGGACAGAAACTATGGCTACACCTTC	TRBV4-3	TRBD1	few	15	TRBJ1-2
CASSLGVGNTEAFF	TGCGCCAGCAGCTTAGGGGTCGGGAACACTGAAGCTTTCTTT	TRBV5-1	.	.	14	TRBJ1-1
CASSKGCGLVRTEAFF	TGTGCCAGCAGCAAAGGGTGCGGCTTGGTAAGGACTGAAGCTTTCTTT	TRBV21-1	.	.	16	TRBJ1-1
CASSLGAEETQYF	TGTGCCAGCAGCTTAGGGGCCGAAGAGACCCAGTACTTC	TRBV7-9	.	few	13	TRBJ2-5
CASSFRGQNTGELFF	TGCGCCAGCAGCTTTAGGGGACAAAACACCGGGGAGCTGTTTTTT	TRBV5-1	.	.	15	TRBJ2-2
CSVEDWRQGIGYTF	TGCAGCGTTGAAGATTGGCGACAGGGGATTGGCTACACCTTC	TRBV29-1	TRBD1	.	14	TRBJ1-2
CASSIVTGRGTEAFF	TGTGCCAGTAGTATAGTAACAGGGAGGGGAACTGAAGCTTTCTTT	TRBV19	.	.	15	TRBJ1-1
CASSADRLADSYEQYF	TGTGCCAGCAGTGCTGATAGACTAGCGGACTCCTACGAGCAGTACTTC	TRBV25-1	TRBD2	.	16	TRBJ2-7
CASSRTGLNQPQHF	TGTGCCAGCAGCCGGACAGGGCTCAATCAGCCCCAGCATTTT	TRBV5-6	TRBD1	once	14	TRBJ1-5
CASSLPLAAPQGADTQYF	TGTGCCAGCAGTTTGCCACTAGCGGCCCCCCAGGGCGCAGATACGCAGTATTTT	TRBV28	TRBD2	few	18	TRBJ2-3
CASSPQGRAFF	TGTGCCAGCAGCCCTCAGGGAAGGGCTTTCTTT	TRBV28	.	.	11	TRBJ1-1
CASSSKGQGATEAFF	TGTGCCAGCAGCTCCAAGGGCCAGGGCGCCACTGAAGCTTTCTTT	TRBV7-9	.	once	15	TRBJ1-1
CASSPQTGSQEGYTF	TGTGCCAGCAGCCCCCAGACAGGGTCACAGGAGGGCTACACCTTC	TRBV7-3	TRBD1	few	15	TRBJ1-2
CASSTDRSSYNEQFF	TGTGCCAGCAGCACCGACAGGTCCTCCTACAATGAGCAGTTCTTC	TRBV7-7	.	few	15	TRBJ2-1
CAISESELQNTQYF	TGTGCCATCAGTGAGTCGGAGTTGCAGAATACGCAGTATTTT	TRBV10-3	.	.	14	TRBJ2-3
CASRKTVNSGNTIYF	TGTGCCAGCAGAAAAACAGTGAACTCTGGAAACACCATATATTTT	TRBV6-5	.	.	15	TRBJ1-3
CASSLYLAAEETQYF	TGTGCCAGCAGCTTATATCTAGCGGCGGAAGAGACCCAGTACTTC	TRBV7-8	TRBD2	.	15	TRBJ2-5
CASSHFSTGANYGYTF	TGTGCCAGCAGCCACTTCTCGACGGGTGCTAACTATGGCTACACCTTC	TRBV5-8	.	.	16	TRBJ1-2
CASSLNPPGTSGSTGELFF	TGTGCCAGCAGCTTAAACCCACCGGGGACTAGCGGGAGTACCGGGGAGCTGTTTTTT	TRBV7-3	TRBD2	.	19	TRBJ2-2
CASECDGLNTEAFF	TGTGCCAGCGAATGCGATGGTTTGAACACTGAAGCTTTCTTT	TRBV6-7	.	.	14	TRBJ1-1
CASRLPIPDSRTETQYF	TGTGCCAGCAGATTACCAATACCAGACAGCCGTACAGAGACCCAGTACTTC	TRBV27	.	.	17	TRBJ2-5
CASSLGTRVGGNYEQYF	TGTGCCAGCAGCTTAGGTACGCGAGTCGGGGGGAACTACGAGCAGTACTTC	TRBV13	TRBD2	.	17	TRBJ2-7
CASRRGTEAFF	TGTGCCAGCAGGCGGGGCACTGAAGCTTTCTTT	TRBV25-1	.	.	11	TRBJ1-1
CAWSLWTGGLTDTQYF	TGTGCCTGGAGTTTATGGACAGGGGGTCTCACAGATACGCAGTATTTT	TRBV30	TRBD1	.	16	TRBJ2-3
CASSSEGRGSGNTIYF	TGCGCCAGCAGCTCAGAGGGGAGGGGGTCTGGAAACACCATATATTTT	TRBV5-1	.	.	16	TRBJ1-3